One and the same sample provided the 27 T cell receptor beta chains below, sequenced in a study of T cell repertoires in cytomegalovirus infection (dated by TCRdb to the late 2010s). Instrument on record: Illumina HiSeq 1500. The public reads were quality trimmed at Q25 with fastp and then assembled into clones with MiXCR by TCRdb, keeping productive beta chains. Each entry merges the rows of one CDR3 protein and shows their most common DNA and genes. The sample table lists roughly 990,000 distinct CDR3 sequences, around 32% of them with a count of one. The ten largest clones capture roughly 13% of the sample. The treatment or condition label here, explained by the study, means: in vitro stimulation with specific CMV peptide epitopes to enrich CMV-specific T cells. No cognate antigen is known for these TCRs. The source material was cultured CD8+ T cells from PBMCs, sampled from culture after CMV antigen stimulation. The receptors shown here come from a human donor in good health (CMV status not recorded). Some clones in this sample may be carry-over from other donors' samples.

The rearrangement uses TRBV20-1 and TRBJ2-2, with a possible D match to TRBD1 (6 bases). V lost 6 bases, J lost 6 bases, and 11 bases lay in between. Looked up from germline, CDR1 is DFQATT and CDR2 is SNEGSKA (reference sequence). This CDR3 is built from 12 residues. CDR3 in amino acids: CSANTGSGELFF. DNA for the CDR3: TGCAGTGCAAATACAGGGTCCGGGGAGCTGTTTTTT.

This clonotype was counted only a few times. The J gene is TRBJ1-5, the V gene TRBV12-3 or TRBV12-4, with D possibly TRBD1 on 5 matching bases. Trimming pared 3 bases from V and 6 bases from J, leaving 15 bases between. The CDR3 length is 15 residues. Here the CDR3 DNA reads TGTGCCAGCAGTTTTGACGGCCGGGGCGGTCAGCCCCAGCATTTT. Its protein is CASSFDGRGGQPQHF.

The chain links TRBV15 to TRBJ2-1; 10 bases match TRBD2. V lost 0 bases and J lost 8; bases outside the gene matches: 13. Germline CDR1 LNHNV, CDR2 YYDKDF (reference sequence). The CDR3 runs 18 residues. The CDR3 region is CATSRERASGGPKDEQFF. In DNA form, the CDR3 reads TGTGCCACCAGCAGAGAAAGGGCTAGCGGGGGACCCAAGGATGAGCAGTTCTTC.

This clonotype was seen many times. The chain couples TRBV7-2 to TRBJ1-1; 8 nucleotides line up with TRBD1. Germline assignment: CDR1 SGHTA and CDR2 FQGNSA. The V gene end was trimmed by 5 bases and the J gene end by 5 bases; junction bases not matched to a gene: 16. This CDR3 is 17 amino acids long. The CDR3 nucleotides read TGTGCCAGCAGCACTCCAGGGGGCGCCAGCTTGCGAACTGAAGCTTTCTTT. Encoded protein: CASSTPGGASLRTEAFF.

The J gene is TRBJ1-6, the V gene TRBV4-1; 8 bases fit TRBD1. The ends lost 3 bases at V and 9 bases at J; junction bases unmatched: 13. The CDR3 contains 17 residues. CDR1 and CDR2 (germline): MGHRA, YSYEKL. The DNA of the CDR3 is TGCGCCAGCAGCCAGGAGCCTGCAGGGGGCGGGAGTTCACCCCTCCACTTT. The encoded protein is CASSQEPAGGGSSPLHF.

The genes are TRBV6-6 and TRBJ1-1; unclear D gene. The CDR3 has 11 amino acids. Germline-derived CDR1 and CDR2 are MNHNY and SVGAGI (reference sequence). The ends were cut back, 6 bases at V and 10 bases at J, with 12 bases in the middle. The CDR3 bases are TGTGCCAGCAGAACCCAACCCGGAGCTTTCTTT. This translates into CASRTQPGAFF.

This chain links TRBV4-1 with TRBJ2-1; no firm D call. The CDR3 spans 15 residues. The germline gives CDR1 MGHRA, CDR2 YSYEKL. Trimming took off 0 bases at V and 1 base at J, with 7 bases between the two ends. For the CDR3, the DNA is TGCGCCAGCAGCCAAGAAGAAGGGTCCTACAATGAGCAGTTCTTC. As protein: CASSQEEGSYNEQFF.

V gene TRBV6-2 or TRBV6-3 combines with J gene TRBJ2-7; D gene unclear. Germline V gene lookup returns CDR1 MNHEY and CDR2 SVGEGT. The CDR3 has 15 residues. Trimming removed 1 base at V and 2 bases at J, with 12 bases between. The CDR3 nucleotides are TGTGCCAGCAGTTACTATGCGGATTTCCCCTACGAGCAGTACGTC. Residues: CASSYYADFPYEQYV.

This clonotype appeared a few times. V is TRBV6-1 and J is TRBJ1-2, with TRBD1 as a possible D gene (5 bases). This CDR3 has 16 residues. V dropped 0 bases and J dropped 4 bases, with 15 bases sitting between them. The germline CDR1 and CDR2 sequences are MNHNS and SASEGT. This CDR3 is CASSEAYLGGGYGYTF. The CDR3 DNA reads as TGTGCCAGCAGTGAAGCGTATTTAGGTGGGGGCTATGGCTACACCTTC.

This clonotype was observed a handful of times. The V and J genes are TRBV7-6 and TRBJ2-7, with D perhaps TRBD1 (5 bases). Trimming stripped 5 bases from V and 3 bases from J, with 17 bases between. Germline lookup yields CDR1 SGHVS and CDR2 FNYEAQ. The CDR3 spans 15 residues. CDR3 loop: CASSLVGDVFYEQYF. Here the CDR3 DNA reads TGTGCCAGCAGCCTGGTAGGGGATGTATTCTACGAGCAGTACTTC.

V usage is TRBV2 and J usage is TRBJ1-3; no clear D gene. The V end lost 6 bases, the J end lost 0 bases, and 12 bases lay between the germline ends. The V gene's germline CDR1 is SNHLY and CDR2 FYNNEI. The CDR3 runs 15 residues. The chain's CDR3 is CASRVDSSSGNTIYF. CDR3 nucleotide sequence: TGTGCCAGCAGGGTGGACTCGAGCTCTGGAAACACCATATATTTT.

This clonotype has more than one count but fewer than ten. V gene TRBV20-1 combines with J gene TRBJ1-2; 8 bases line up with TRBD1. Trimming took 1 base from V and 10 from J; bases not matched to a gene: 11. From germline, CDR1 is DFQATT and CDR2 SNEGSKA (reference sequence). This CDR3 has 14 amino acids. Here the CDR3 reads CSARALATGDIYTF. The CDR3 DNA sequence: TGCAGTGCTAGAGCCCTAGCGACAGGGGATATCTACACCTTC.

This clonotype was counted between two and nine times. The chain couples TRBV6-5 to TRBJ2-1; TRBD2 is a possible D gene (5 bases). Germline CDR1 reads MNHEY; CDR2 reads SVGAGI. This CDR3 contains 15 residues. V was trimmed by 2 bases and J by 3 bases, leaving 11 bases between them. CDR3 DNA sequence: TGTGCCAGCAGTTACGAGGGTTACGACTACAATGAGCAGTTCTTC. Amino acids: CASSYEGYDYNEQFF.

This clonotype was picked up a small number of times. The chain uses TRBV6-1 and TRBJ1-1; D is unresolved. V was trimmed by 2 bases and J by 5 bases, leaving 12 bases between them. The CDR3 runs to 14 residues. CDR1 and CDR2 from the germline V gene are MNHNS and SASEGT. For the CDR3, the DNA is TGTGCCAGCAGTGAAAATATAGGGTATACTGAAGCTTTCTTT. Its translation: CASSENIGYTEAFF.

This clonotype was detected once. A read error may account for a junction end that differs from germline. V and J are TRBV27 and TRBJ1-4; no firm D call. Germline CDR1 is MNHEY and CDR2 is SMNVEV (reference sequence). This CDR3 contains 11 residues. The CDR3 sequence is CAGRMGEKLFF. CDR3 sequence (DNA): TGTGCCGGCAGGATGGGTGAAAAACTGTTTTTT. The full variable domain, in which reference TRBV27 and TRBJ1-4 provide the parts outside the CDR3, is EAQVTQNPRYLITVTGKKLTVTCSQNMNHEYMSWYRQDPGLGLRQIYYSMNVEVTDKGDVPEGYKVSRKEKRNFPLILESPSPNQTSLYFCAGRMGEKLFFGSGTQLSVL.

Comment on this clonotype: Its ends do not fully match the called genes, so a read error is possible. This chain connects TRBV6-1 to TRBJ1-4, with D possibly TRBD1 on 6 matching bases. The CDR3 loop spans 16 amino acids. Germline V gives CDR1 MNHNS, CDR2 SASEGT. The CDR3 loop is CVSSDPTTGLNEKLFF. The CDR3, as DNA: TGTGTCAGCAGTGATCCGACGACAGGCTTAAATGAAAAACTGTTTTTT.

The chain links TRBV29-1 to TRBJ2-5; possibly TRBD2 for D (6 bases). The V gene's germline CDR1 is SQVTM and CDR2 ANQGSEA. V was pared by 4 bases and J by 10 bases, with 25 bases between. The CDR3 extends over 15 amino acids. For the CDR3, the DNA is TGCAGCGTTGTAAACCCTCCAGAATCGGGGGTGGACCAGTACTTC. This translates into CSVVNPPESGVDQYF.

This chain uses TRBV6-2 or TRBV6-3 with TRBJ1-1; TRBD1 agrees at 8 bases. This CDR3 region has 13 residues. V lost 9 bases, J lost 4 bases, and 7 bases stayed unmatched. Germline V gene sequence: CDR1 MNHEY, CDR2 SVGEGT. Here the CDR3 reads CASSQGVITEAFF. The CDR3 nucleotides are TGTGCCAGTTCACAGGGGGTGATCACTGAAGCTTTCTTT.

The chain joins TRBV29-1 to TRBJ1-5, with unresolved D. Germline V gene lookup returns CDR1 SQVTM and CDR2 ANQGSEA. V was shortened by 3 bases and J by 6 bases, with 9 bases between the two germline ends. The CDR3 has 12 residues. The CDR3, as DNA: TGCAGCGTTGATCCCATTGGTCAGCCCCAGCATTTT. As protein: CSVDPIGQPQHF. The full variable domain, completed using reference TRBV29-1 and TRBJ1-5, is SAVISQKPSRDICQRGTSLTIQCQVDSQVTMMFWYRQQPGQSLTLIATANQGSEATYESGFVIDKFPISRPNLTFSTLTVSNMSPEDSSIYLCSVDPIGQPQHFGDGTRLSIL.

The chain recombines TRBV5-1 with TRBJ2-7; TRBD2 agrees at 12 bases. This CDR3 has 14 residues. Germline values: CDR1 SGHRS, CDR2 YFSETQ. J gave up 2 bases and V 5 bases, and 2 bases lay outside the gene matches. The CDR3 region is CASRPSGGAYEQYF. In DNA form, the CDR3 reads TGCGCCAGCAGACCTAGCGGGGGGGCCTACGAGCAGTACTTC.

This rearrangement joins TRBV28 to TRBJ2-5; the match to TRBD2 covers 11 bases. The CDR3 has 16 amino acids. The V segment lost 2 bases and the J segment 2 bases; nucleotides outside the gene matches: 4. In germline, CDR1 is MDHEN, CDR2 SYDVKM. The CDR3 bases are TGTGCCAGCAGTTTAGGGACTAGCGGAAGACAAGAGACCCAGTACTTC. Amino acid sequence: CASSLGTSGRQETQYF. Filled out from reference TRBV28 and TRBJ2-5, the complete variable domain reads DVKVTQSSRYLVKRTGEKVFLECVQDMDHENMFWYRQDPGLGLRLIYFSYDVKMKEKGDIPEGYSVSREKKERFSLILESASTNQTSMYLCASSLGTSGRQETQYFGPGTRLLVL.

This clonotype turned up a few times. The rearrangement uses TRBV27 and TRBJ2-1, with D possibly being TRBD1 (5 bases). Germline V gene sequence: CDR1 MNHEY, CDR2 SMNVEV (reference sequence). The V end was cut by 6 bases, the J end by 7 bases, with 7 bases between. The CDR3 consists of 11 residues. The CDR3 spells CASRRQNEQFF. CDR3 coding DNA: TGTGCCAGCAGGAGACAGAATGAGCAGTTCTTC.

This chain joins TRBV12-3 or TRBV12-4 and TRBJ2-1; no clear D. Trimming removed 5 bases from V and 12 bases from J, with 17 bases in between. This CDR3 spans 13 amino acids. The CDR3, as DNA: TGTGCCAGCAGTCCCCCCCGGGTACCAGGGCAGTTCTTC. Protein product: CASSPPRVPGQFF.

This clonotype showed up many times. The chain couples TRBV7-8 to TRBJ2-1; D may be TRBD2 (6 bases). Per the germline V gene, CDR1 is SGHVS and CDR2 is FQNEAQ. The CDR3 is 13 residues long. V lost 1 base and J lost 10, with 11 bases in between. The CDR3 bases are TGTGCCAGCAGCTTAGTGGGGGGAAGAGAGCAGTTCTTC. Protein product: CASSLVGGREQFF.

The genes are TRBV11-3 and TRBJ2-1; D may be TRBD2 (6 bases). The CDR3 loop spans 17 amino acids. Trimming took off 0 bases at V and 3 bases at J, with 15 bases between the two ends. The germline CDR1 and CDR2 sequences are SGHNT and YENEEA. The CDR3 spells CASSLEPPSDYYNEQFF. In DNA form, the CDR3 reads TGTGCCAGCAGCTTAGAACCCCCTAGCGATTACTACAATGAGCAGTTCTTC.

This clonotype came up a few times. The chain combines TRBV5-6 with TRBJ2-3, with D tentatively TRBD2 (6 bases). Trimming stripped 4 bases from V and 0 bases from J, with 15 bases between. CDR3 length: 16 amino acids. Germline V CDR1 and CDR2: SGHDT, YYEEEE. This CDR3 reads CASSRSEGGSTDTQYF. The CDR3 region has the DNA TGTGCCAGCAGCCGGTCCGAAGGAGGGAGCACAGATACGCAGTATTTT.

This clonotype was counted only a few times. This sequence joins TRBV19 and TRBJ1-5; a possible D gene is TRBD1 (6 bases). From germline, CDR1 is LNHDA and CDR2 SQIVND (reference sequence). Trimming removed 5 bases from V and 0 bases from J, with 20 bases in between. This CDR3 contains 18 residues. CDR3 sequence (DNA): TGTGCCAGTAGTTCCCGGAAACAGGGACAAAATAGCAATCAGCCCCAGCATTTT. It codes for CASSSRKQGQNSNQPQHF.